This T cell receptor beta chain was found in a study of T cells and copy number aberrations in small-cell lung cancer (dated by TCRdb to the early 2020s). General notes on the study: To relate T cell metrics to mutations and copy number aberrations, the same tumor regions underwent both TCR repertoire sequencing and whole-exome sequencing. Tumor TCR data existed for under 20 patients, and around 15 patients had TCR data from both tumor tissue and normal tissue. Beyond this particular receptor, the publication reports: Compared with adjacent lung tissue, tumors showed lower T-cell density, richness and clonality, although the density difference was not significant. Every specimen was formalin-fixed paraffin-embedded tissue, a material known to introduce sequencing artifacts. The study was limited by a small sample size because surgical resection is uncommon in small-cell lung cancer, and validation of the findings is required.

The donors were limited-stage small-cell lung cancer patients who had surgical resection in Hangzhou, China, between about 2008 and 2020. Every donor underwent upfront surgery with no preoperative chemotherapy or radiotherapy, and no donor received immunotherapy either before or after surgery. All 19 patients in the sequenced cohort were identified as smokers or heavy second-hand smokers. Adjacent normal lung was collected at least 2 cm from the tumor margin and was morphologically confirmed by two pathologists to be free of malignant cells. The study used multi-region TCR-beta sequencing of resected limited-stage small-cell lung cancers together with tumor-adjacent lung tissue to characterize T cell repertoire heterogeneity. The AllPrep DNA/RNA FFPE Kit (Qiagen) was used to extract genomic DNA from the FFPE tissue. Trimming at the junction amounts to 4 bases on V and 0 bases on J, and the germline ends lie 12 bases apart. Reading from cysteine to phenylalanine, the CDR3 counts 15 amino acids. Left in the record is the CDR3 DNA by itself, 45 bases read in frame from the first base. As encoded in the germline V gene (reference sequence), CDR1 is SGHNT while CDR2 is YYREEE.

TCR-beta CDR3 regions were amplified from genomic DNA with the immunoSEQ hsTCRB Kit using multiplexed V- and J-gene primers. Unique DNA barcodes were added in a second PCR, and the samples were pooled together with one negative control and one positive control. The pooled TCR-beta libraries were sequenced using a 150-cycle paired-end protocol on an Illumina MiSeq. The paper's data handling went like this. Adaptive Biotechnologies processed the raw sequencing data into a report containing normalized, annotated TCR-beta repertoires. To compute T-cell density, TCR-beta templates were normalized to usable DNA, with usable DNA estimated through amplification of housekeeping genes. Richness counted unique rearrangements, and clonality was defined as 1 minus Pielou's evenness. TCRdb re-hosts the immuneACCESS table, in-frame sequences only. Its copies lack some clones; in the studies checked, an unresolved V gene accounts for under half of them, and the cause for the rest is not known. V, J and clone size were drawn from that table, and D and trimming were deduced from the DNA. This sample holds just over 2,500 clones; roughly 84% were observed only once. The top ten constitute under 12% of the sample.

About this clone itself: What this receptor recognizes is not known. No base quality information exists; no much larger clone differs at one position.

This receptor was taken from a man between 65 and 85 years old with small cell lung cancer. The rearrangement combines TRBV5-4 with TRBJ2-3; no D gene can be assigned with confidence. The sequencing input was normal tissue next to the tumor. Here the CDR3 is given as CASSPELSSTDTQYF. The DNA sequence is as follows: TGTGCCAGCAGCCCCGAATTGAGCAGCACAGATACGCAGTATTTT.